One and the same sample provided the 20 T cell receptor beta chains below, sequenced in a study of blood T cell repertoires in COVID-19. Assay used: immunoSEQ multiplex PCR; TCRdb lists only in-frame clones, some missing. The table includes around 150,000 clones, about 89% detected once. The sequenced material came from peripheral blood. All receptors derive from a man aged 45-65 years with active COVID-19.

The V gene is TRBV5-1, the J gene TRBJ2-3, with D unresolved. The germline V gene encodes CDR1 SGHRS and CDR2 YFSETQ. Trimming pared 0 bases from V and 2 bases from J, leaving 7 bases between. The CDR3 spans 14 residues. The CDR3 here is CASSLATLTDTQYF. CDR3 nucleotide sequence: TGCGCCAGCAGCTTGGCAACTCTCACAGATACGCAGTATTTT.

The CDR3 reads CASSRREKGVVETQYF. The CDR3 DNA sequence: TGCGCCAGCAGTCGTCGGGAGAAGGGAGTGGTGGAGACCCAGTACTTC. The chain is built from TRBV23-1 and TRBJ2-5, with D possibly TRBD2 on 6 matching bases. TRBV23-1 is placed among ORFs of uncertain function. Between the trimmed V and J ends, which lost 4 bases and 5 bases, there was a span of 20 bases. CDR3 length equals 16 residues.

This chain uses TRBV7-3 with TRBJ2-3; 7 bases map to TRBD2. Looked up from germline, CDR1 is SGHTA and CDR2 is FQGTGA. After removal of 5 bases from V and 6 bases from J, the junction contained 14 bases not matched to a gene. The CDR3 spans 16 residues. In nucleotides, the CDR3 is TGTGCCAGCAGCCAAGAACTAGCGTCGGCCGTCGATACGCAGTATTTT. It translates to CASSQELASAVDTQYF.

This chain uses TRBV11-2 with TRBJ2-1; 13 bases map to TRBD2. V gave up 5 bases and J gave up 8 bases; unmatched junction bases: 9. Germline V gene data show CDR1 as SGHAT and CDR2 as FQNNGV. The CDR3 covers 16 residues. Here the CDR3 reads CASSLRLAGGQDEQFF. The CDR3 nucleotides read TGTGCCAGCAGCCTGCGACTAGCGGGGGGACAGGATGAGCAGTTCTTC. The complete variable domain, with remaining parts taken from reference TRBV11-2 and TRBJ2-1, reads EAGVAQSPRYKIIEKRQSVAFWCNPISGHATLYWYQQILGQGPKLLIQFQNNGVVDDSQLPKDRFSAERLKGVDSTLKIQPAKLEDSAVYLCASSLRLAGGQDEQFFGPGTRLTVL.

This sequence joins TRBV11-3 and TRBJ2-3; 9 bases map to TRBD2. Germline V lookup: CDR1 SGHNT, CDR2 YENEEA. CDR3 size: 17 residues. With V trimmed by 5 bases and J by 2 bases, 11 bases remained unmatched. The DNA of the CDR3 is TGTGCCAGCAGCCTGACCCGACTAGCGGAAAACACAGATACGCAGTATTTT. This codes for CASSLTRLAENTDTQYF.

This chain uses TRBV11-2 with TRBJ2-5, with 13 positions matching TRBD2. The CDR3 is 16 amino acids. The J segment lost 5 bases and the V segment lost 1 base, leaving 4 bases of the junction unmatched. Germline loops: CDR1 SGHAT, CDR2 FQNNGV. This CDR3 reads CASSLAGLAGTETQYF. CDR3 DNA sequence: TGTGCCAGCAGCTTAGCGGGACTAGCGGGGACGGAGACCCAGTACTTC. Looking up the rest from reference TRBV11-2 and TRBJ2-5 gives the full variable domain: EAGVAQSPRYKIIEKRQSVAFWCNPISGHATLYWYQQILGQGPKLLIQFQNNGVVDDSQLPKDRFSAERLKGVDSTLKIQPAKLEDSAVYLCASSLAGLAGTETQYFGPGTRLLVL.

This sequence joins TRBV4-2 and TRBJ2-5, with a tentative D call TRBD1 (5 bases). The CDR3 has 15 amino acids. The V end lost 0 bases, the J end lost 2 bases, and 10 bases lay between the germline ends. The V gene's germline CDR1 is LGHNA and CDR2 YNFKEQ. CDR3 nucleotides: TGTGCCAGCAGCCAAGATAGGCCAGGGCAAGAGACCCAGTACTTC. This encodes CASSQDRPGQETQYF.

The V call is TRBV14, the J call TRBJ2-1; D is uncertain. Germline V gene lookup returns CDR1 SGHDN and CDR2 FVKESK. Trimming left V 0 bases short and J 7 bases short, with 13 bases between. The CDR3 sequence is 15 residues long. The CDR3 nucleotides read TGTGCCAGCAGCCAAGATTTGACTCCGAGGAATGAGCAGTTCTTC. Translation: CASSQDLTPRNEQFF. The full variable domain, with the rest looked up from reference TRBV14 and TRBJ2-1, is EAGVTQFPSHSVIEKGQTVTLRCDPISGHDNLYWYRRVMGKEIKFLLHFVKESKQDESGMPNNRFLAERTGGTYSTLKVQPAELEDSGVYFCASSQDLTPRNEQFFGPGTRLTVL.

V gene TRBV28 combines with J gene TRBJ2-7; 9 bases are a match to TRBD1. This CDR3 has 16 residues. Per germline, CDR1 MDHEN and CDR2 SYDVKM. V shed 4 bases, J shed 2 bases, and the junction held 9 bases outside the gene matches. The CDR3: CASSSLGTGTPYEQYF. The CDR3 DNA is TGTGCCAGCAGTTCTCTTGGGACAGGGACCCCCTACGAGCAGTACTTC.

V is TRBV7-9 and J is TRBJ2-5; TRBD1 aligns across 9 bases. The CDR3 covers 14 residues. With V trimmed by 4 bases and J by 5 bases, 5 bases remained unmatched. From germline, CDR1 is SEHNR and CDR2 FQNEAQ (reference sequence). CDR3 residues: CASSSQTGGETQYF. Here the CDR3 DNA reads TGTGCCAGCAGCTCCCAGACAGGGGGGGAGACCCAGTACTTC. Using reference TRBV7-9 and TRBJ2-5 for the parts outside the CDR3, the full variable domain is DTGVSQNPRHKITKRGQNVTFRCDPISEHNRLYWYRQTLGQGPEFLTYFQNEAQLEKSRLLSDRFSAERPKGSFSTLEIQRTEQGDSAMYLCASSSQTGGETQYFGPGTRLLVL.

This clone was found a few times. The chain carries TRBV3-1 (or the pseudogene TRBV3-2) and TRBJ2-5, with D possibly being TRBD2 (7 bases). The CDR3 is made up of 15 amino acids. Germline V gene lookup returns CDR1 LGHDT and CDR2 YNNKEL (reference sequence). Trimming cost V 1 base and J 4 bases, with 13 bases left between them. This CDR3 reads CASSQGQGGGETQYF. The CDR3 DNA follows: TGTGCCAGCAGCCAAGGGCAGGGAGGGGGAGAGACCCAGTACTTC.

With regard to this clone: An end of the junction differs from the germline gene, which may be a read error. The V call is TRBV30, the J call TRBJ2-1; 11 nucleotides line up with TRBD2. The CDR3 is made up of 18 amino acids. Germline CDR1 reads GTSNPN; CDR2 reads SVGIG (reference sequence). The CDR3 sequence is CAGRASGGSLGPYNEQFF. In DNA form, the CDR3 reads TGTGCCGGGAGGGCTAGCGGGGGGTCCCTGGGACCCTACAATGAGCAGTTCTTC.

The CDR3 bases are TGCGCCAGCAGCTTGGGATGGAGCTCCTACGAGCAGTACTTC. As protein: CASSLGWSSYEQYF. The chain employs TRBV5-1 and TRBJ2-7; D not certain. Germline CDR1 and CDR2: SGHRS and YFSETQ. Trimming left V 0 bases short and J 0 bases short, with 7 bases between. There are 14 residues in the CDR3.

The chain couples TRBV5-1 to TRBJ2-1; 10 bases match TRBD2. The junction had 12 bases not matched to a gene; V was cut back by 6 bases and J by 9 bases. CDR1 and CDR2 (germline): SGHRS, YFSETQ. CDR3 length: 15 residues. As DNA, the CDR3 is TGCGCCAGCACCGTCATAGCGGGGGGTTATCTTGAGCAGTTCTTC. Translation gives CASTVIAGGYLEQFF.

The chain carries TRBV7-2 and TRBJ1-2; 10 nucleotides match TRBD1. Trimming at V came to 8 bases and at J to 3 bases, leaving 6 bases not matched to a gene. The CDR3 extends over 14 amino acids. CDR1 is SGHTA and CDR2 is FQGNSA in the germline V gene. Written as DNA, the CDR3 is TGTGCCAGCCAGGACAGGGGGTATGACTATGGCTACACCTTC. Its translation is CASQDRGYDYGYTF.

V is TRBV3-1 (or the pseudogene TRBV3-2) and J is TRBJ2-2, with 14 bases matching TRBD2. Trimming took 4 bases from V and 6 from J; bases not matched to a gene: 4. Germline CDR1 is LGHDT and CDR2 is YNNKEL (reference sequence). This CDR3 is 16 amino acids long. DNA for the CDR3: TGTGCCAGCAGCCTACGGACTAGCGGGGGGCCCGGGGAGCTGTTTTTT. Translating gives CASSLRTSGGPGELFF.

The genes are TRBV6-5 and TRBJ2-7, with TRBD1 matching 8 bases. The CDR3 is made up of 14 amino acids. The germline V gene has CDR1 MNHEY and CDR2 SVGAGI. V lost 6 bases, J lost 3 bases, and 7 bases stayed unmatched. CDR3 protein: CASSPGQGIYEQYF. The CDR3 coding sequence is TGTGCCAGCAGCCCCGGACAGGGAATCTACGAGCAGTACTTC.

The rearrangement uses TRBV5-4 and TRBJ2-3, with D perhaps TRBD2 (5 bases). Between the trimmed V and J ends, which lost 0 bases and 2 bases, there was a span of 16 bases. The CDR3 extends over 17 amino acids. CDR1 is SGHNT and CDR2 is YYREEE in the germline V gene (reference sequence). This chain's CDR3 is CASSLVTKGVATDTQYF. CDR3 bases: TGTGCCAGCAGCTTGGTGACAAAGGGAGTAGCCACAGATACGCAGTATTTT.

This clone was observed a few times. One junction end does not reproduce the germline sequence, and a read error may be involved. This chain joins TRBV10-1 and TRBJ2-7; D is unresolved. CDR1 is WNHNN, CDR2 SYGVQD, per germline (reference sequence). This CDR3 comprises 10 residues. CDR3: CASSESLKRF. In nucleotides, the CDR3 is TGCGCCAGCAGTGAGTCACTTAAACGGTTC.

The CDR3 coding sequence is TGTGCCAGCAGTTTAACGGGACAGGGGGCCGAGGGCTACACCTTC. The encoded protein is CASSLTGQGAEGYTF. V is TRBV27 and J is TRBJ1-2, with 12 bases lining up with TRBD1. Germline V gene sequence: CDR1 MNHEY, CDR2 SMNVEV (reference sequence). The CDR3 totals 15 residues. J was trimmed by 8 bases and V by 2 bases; bases with no gene match: 6.